This entry is about one T cell receptor beta chain. This specimen comes from a study of a mutant IDH1 vaccine in newly diagnosed glioma. As for time point: baseline, week 1 (first vaccination visit). Treatment described: pre-vaccination baseline after standard-of-care therapy. The V gene's germline CDR1 is PRHDT and CDR2 FYEKMQ (reference sequence). Trimming removed 5 bases from V and 8 bases from J; junction bases left unmatched: 11. The CDR3 extends over 16 amino acids. TCRdb's table, derived via immunoSEQ multiplex PCR, lists solely in-frame clones and lacks some. The sample holds some 95,000 clones, roughly 77% seen once.

The sequence came from a middle-aged man with glioma. The rearrangement uses TRBV13 and TRBJ2-1, with 11 positions matching TRBD2. Here the sequenced sample was PBMCs, taken from a glioma patient treated with radiotherapy, temozolomide or both. CDR3 DNA: TGTGCCAGCAGCCCCGAGCTTAGCGGGAGGGCCGATGAGCAGTTCTTC. The encoded protein is CASSPELSGRADEQFF.